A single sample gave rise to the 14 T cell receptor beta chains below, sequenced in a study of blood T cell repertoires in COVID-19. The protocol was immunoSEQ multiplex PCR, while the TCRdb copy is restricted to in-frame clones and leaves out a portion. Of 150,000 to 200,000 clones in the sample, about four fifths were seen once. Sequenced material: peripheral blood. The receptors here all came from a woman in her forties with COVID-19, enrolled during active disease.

In nucleotides, the CDR3 is TGCGCCAGCAGCTTGGACAGGCTTGAATACGAGCAGTACTTC. Protein sequence: CASSLDRLEYEQYF. The chain has TRBV5-1 and TRBJ2-7, with D possibly being TRBD1 (5 bases). The CDR3 runs to 14 residues. Trimming removed 0 bases at V and 4 bases at J, with 11 bases between. Germline V gene lookup returns CDR1 SGHRS and CDR2 YFSETQ.

The CDR3 nucleotides are TGCAGTGCTAGTCGAGAGGGAGGGTGGAATTCCCCAGTATACTTC. Translating it yields CSASREGGWNSPVYF. The chain joins TRBV20-1 to TRBJ2-7; 7 bases agree with TRBD2. Trimming at V came to 3 bases and at J to 13 bases, leaving 21 bases not matched to a gene. This CDR3 comprises 15 residues. The V gene's germline CDR1 is DFQATT and CDR2 SNEGSKA (reference sequence).

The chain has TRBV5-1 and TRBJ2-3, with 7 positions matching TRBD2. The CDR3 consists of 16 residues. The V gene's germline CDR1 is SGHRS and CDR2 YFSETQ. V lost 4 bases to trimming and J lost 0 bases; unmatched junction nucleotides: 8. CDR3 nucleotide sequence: TGCGCCAGCAGCCCAGGAAGGCGGGGGAGCACAGATACGCAGTATTTT. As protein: CASSPGRRGSTDTQYF. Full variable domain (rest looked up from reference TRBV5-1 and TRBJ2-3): KAGVTQTPRYLIKTRGQQVTLSCSPISGHRSVSWYQQTPGQGLQFLFEYFSETQRNKGNFPGRFSGRQFSNSRSEMNVSTLELGDSALYLCASSPGRRGSTDTQYFGPGTRLTVL.

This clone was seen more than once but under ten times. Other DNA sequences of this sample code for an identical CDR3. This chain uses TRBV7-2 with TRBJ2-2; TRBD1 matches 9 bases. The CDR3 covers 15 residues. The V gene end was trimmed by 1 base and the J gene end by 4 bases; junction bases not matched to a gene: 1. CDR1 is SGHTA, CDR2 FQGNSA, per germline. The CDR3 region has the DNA TGTGCCAGCAGCTTAGGGGACAGGGCCACCGGGGAGCTGTTTTTT. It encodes CASSLGDRATGELFF.

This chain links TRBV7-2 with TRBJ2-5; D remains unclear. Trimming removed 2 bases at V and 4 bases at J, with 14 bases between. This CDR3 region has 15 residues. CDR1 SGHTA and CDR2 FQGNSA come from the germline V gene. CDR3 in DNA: TGTGCCAGCAGCTTAACCGCTCGGTCGAGAGAGACCCAGTACTTC. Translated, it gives CASSLTARSRETQYF.

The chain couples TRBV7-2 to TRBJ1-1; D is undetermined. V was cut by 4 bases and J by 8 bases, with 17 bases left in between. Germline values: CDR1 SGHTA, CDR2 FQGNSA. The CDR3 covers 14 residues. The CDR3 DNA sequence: TGTGCCAGCAGCTCCCAGGCCGGCTGGGTGGAAGCTTTCTTT. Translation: CASSSQAGWVEAFF.

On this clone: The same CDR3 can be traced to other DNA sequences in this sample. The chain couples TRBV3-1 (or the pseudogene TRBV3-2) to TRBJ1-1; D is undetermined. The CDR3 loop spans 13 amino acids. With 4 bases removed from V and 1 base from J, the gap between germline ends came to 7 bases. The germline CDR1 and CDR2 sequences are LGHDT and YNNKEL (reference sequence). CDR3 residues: CASSPRANTEAFF. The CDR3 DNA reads TGTGCCAGCAGCCCGAGGGCGAACACTGAAGCTTTCTTT.

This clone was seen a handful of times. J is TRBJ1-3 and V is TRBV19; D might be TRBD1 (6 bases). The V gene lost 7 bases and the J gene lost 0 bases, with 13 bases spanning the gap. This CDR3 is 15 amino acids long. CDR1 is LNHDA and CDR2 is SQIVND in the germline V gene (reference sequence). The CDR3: CASTIGQSSGNTIYF. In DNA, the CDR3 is TGTGCCAGTACCATCGGACAGAGCTCTGGAAACACCATATATTTT. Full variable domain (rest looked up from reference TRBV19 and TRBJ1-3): DGGITQSPKYLFRKEGQNVTLSCEQNLNHDAMYWYRQDPGQGLRLIYYSQIVNDFQKGDIAEGYSVSREKKESFPLTVTSAQKNPTAFYLCASTIGQSSGNTIYFGEGSWLTVV.

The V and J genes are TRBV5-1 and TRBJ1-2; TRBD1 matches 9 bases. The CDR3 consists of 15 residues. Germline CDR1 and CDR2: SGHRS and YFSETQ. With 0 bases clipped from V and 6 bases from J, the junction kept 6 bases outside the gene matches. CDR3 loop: CASSLVQGAHDGYTF. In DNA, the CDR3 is TGCGCCAGCAGCTTGGTACAGGGGGCACATGATGGCTACACCTTC. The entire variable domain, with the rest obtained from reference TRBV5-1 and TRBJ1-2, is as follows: KAGVTQTPRYLIKTRGQQVTLSCSPISGHRSVSWYQQTPGQGLQFLFEYFSETQRNKGNFPGRFSGRQFSNSRSEMNVSTLELGDSALYLCASSLVQGAHDGYTFGSGTRLTVV.

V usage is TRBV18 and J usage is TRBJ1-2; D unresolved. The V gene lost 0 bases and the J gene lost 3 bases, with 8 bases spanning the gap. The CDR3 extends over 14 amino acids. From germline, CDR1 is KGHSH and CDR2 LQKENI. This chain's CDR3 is CASSPPQAHYGYTF. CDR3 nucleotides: TGTGCCAGCTCACCACCGCAGGCCCACTATGGCTACACCTTC.

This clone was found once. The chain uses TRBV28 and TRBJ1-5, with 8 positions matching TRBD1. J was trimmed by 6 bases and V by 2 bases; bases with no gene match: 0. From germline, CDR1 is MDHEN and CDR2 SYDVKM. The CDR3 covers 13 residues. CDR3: CASSLTGGQPQHF. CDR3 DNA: TGTGCCAGCAGTTTAACAGGGGGTCAGCCCCAGCATTTT.

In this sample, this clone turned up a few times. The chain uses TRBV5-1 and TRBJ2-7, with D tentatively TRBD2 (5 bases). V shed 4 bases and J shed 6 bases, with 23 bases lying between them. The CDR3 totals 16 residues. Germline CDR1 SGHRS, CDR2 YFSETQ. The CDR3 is CASSPEWGGRGREQYF. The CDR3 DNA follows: TGCGCCAGCAGCCCGGAGTGGGGTGGGAGAGGTCGCGAGCAGTACTTC.

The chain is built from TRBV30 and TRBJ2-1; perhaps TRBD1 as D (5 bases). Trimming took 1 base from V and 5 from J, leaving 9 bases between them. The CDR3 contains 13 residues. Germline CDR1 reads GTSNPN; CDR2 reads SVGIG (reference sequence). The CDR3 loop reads CAWSGQLNNEQFF. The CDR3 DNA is TGTGCCTGGAGTGGACAGCTCAACAATGAGCAGTTCTTC. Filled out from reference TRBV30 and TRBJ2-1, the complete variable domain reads SQTIHQWPATLVQPVGSPLSLECTVEGTSNPNLYWYRQAAGRGLQLLFYSVGIGQISSEVPQNLSASRPQDRQFILSSKKLLLSDSGFYLCAWSGQLNNEQFFGPGTRLTVL.

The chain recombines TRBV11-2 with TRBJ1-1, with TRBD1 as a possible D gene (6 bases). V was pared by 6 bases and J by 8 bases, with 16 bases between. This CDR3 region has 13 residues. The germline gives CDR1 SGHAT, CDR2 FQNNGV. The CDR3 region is CASRRGGENEAFF. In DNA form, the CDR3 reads TGTGCCAGCAGGAGAGGGGGGGAAAACGAAGCTTTCTTT.